These 27 T cell receptor beta chains originate from one sample sequenced in a study of OX40 agonist ivuxolimab in advanced cancers. Measured with immunoSEQ multiplex PCR; TCRdb has only the in-frame clones, and not every one. The sample includes tens of thousands of clones, roughly 90% of them seen just once. Sequences were derived from CD4+ or CD8+ T cells sorted from blood, sampled in a trial of the OX40 agonist ivuxolimab. The origin of the receptors is an adult with an advanced solid tumor such as melanoma, head and neck, liver or kidney cancer.

In DNA form, the CDR3 reads TGTGCCAGCAGCTTAGGGACAGGGGTTCCTGGAAACACCATATATTTT. It yields the protein CASSLGTGVPGNTIYF. The chain couples TRBV11-2 to TRBJ1-3; 9 positions match TRBD1. Germline CDR1 SGHAT, CDR2 FQNNGV. CDR3 size: 16 residues. The V gene end was trimmed by 1 base and the J gene end by 2 bases; junction bases not matched to a gene: 3.

CDR3 nucleotides: TGTGCCAGCAGGGCCTCTTTTAACTATGGCTACACCTTC. Translating it yields CASRASFNYGYTF. V usage is TRBV11-2 and J usage is TRBJ1-2; D gene uncertain. The CDR3 extends over 13 amino acids. V was clipped by 6 bases and J by 1 base, with 9 bases between them. The germline CDR1 and CDR2 sequences are SGHAT and FQNNGV. The full variable domain, its missing parts supplied by reference TRBV11-2 and TRBJ1-2, is EAGVAQSPRYKIIEKRQSVAFWCNPISGHATLYWYQQILGQGPKLLIQFQNNGVVDDSQLPKDRFSAERLKGVDSTLKIQPAKLEDSAVYLCASRASFNYGYTFGSGTRLTVV.

The chain carries TRBV6-5 and TRBJ2-5; TRBD2 agrees at 9 bases. This CDR3 comprises 15 residues. Unmatched junction bases numbered 4, after V lost 0 bases and J lost 5 bases. CDR1 and CDR2 from the germline V gene are MNHEY and SVGAGI. The CDR3 spells CASSYSAGGVETQYF. The CDR3 nucleotides are TGTGCCAGCAGTTACTCGGCGGGGGGGGTGGAGACCCAGTACTTC.

The CDR3 region is CASSESGDRSSYEQYF. CDR3 nucleotides: TGCGCCAGCAGTGAGTCGGGGGACCGTAGCTCCTACGAGCAGTACTTC. The rearrangement joins TRBV10-1 to TRBJ2-7; D is perhaps TRBD1 or TRBD2 (5 bases each). Germline V gene sequence: CDR1 WNHNN, CDR2 SYGVQD (reference sequence). Trimming cost V 0 bases and J 0 bases, with 12 bases left between them. The CDR3 is made up of 16 amino acids.

This chain uses TRBV2 with TRBJ1-3; 7 nucleotides line up with TRBD1. This CDR3 contains 15 residues. Trimming cost V 7 bases and J 2 bases; bases outside gene matches: 8. Germline loops: CDR1 SNHLY, CDR2 FYNNEI. CDR3 sequence (DNA): TGTGCCAGCATAGTCACGACAGGGACTGGAAACACCATATATTTT. Protein: CASIVTTGTGNTIYF. The full variable domain, with the rest looked up from reference TRBV2 and TRBJ1-3, is EPEVTQTPSHQVTQMGQEVILRCVPISNHLYFYWYRQILGQKVEFLVSFYNNEISEKSEIFDDQFSVERPDGSNFTLKIRSTKLEDSAMYFCASIVTTGTGNTIYFGEGSWLTVV.

This chain uses TRBV7-2 with TRBJ2-1, with 9 bases aligning to TRBD1. The CDR3 has 19 amino acids. Losses at the gene ends were 4 bases for V and 7 bases for J; bases not matched to a gene: 20. Looked up from germline, CDR1 is SGHTA and CDR2 is FQGNSA. CDR3 region: CASSSDRGYNLATLNEQFF. As DNA, the CDR3 is TGTGCCAGCAGCTCCGACAGGGGGTACAACCTCGCGACATTGAATGAGCAGTTCTTC.

The chain combines TRBV19 with TRBJ2-7; 12 nucleotides line up with TRBD2. The CDR3 totals 22 residues. Germline assignment: CDR1 LNHDA and CDR2 SQIVND (reference sequence). V was pared by 5 bases and J by 2 bases, with 25 bases of the junction left unmatched. CDR3 DNA sequence: TGTGCCAGTAGTTCGGGACAGGGTGGCCCCTCTACTAGCGGGAGGCTGACCTACGAGCAGTACTTC. Translated: CASSSGQGGPSTSGRLTYEQYF.

The CDR3 loop is CASSVLGQGNSGELFF. CDR3 DNA sequence: TGTGCCAGCAGTGTTCTAGGACAGGGGAACTCGGGGGAGCTGTTTTTT. J is TRBJ2-2 and V is TRBV6-1, with TRBD1 matching 9 bases. J was trimmed by 8 bases and V by 4 bases; bases with no gene match: 11. Germline V gene data show CDR1 as MNHNS and CDR2 as SASEGT. The CDR3 loop spans 16 amino acids.

The V gene is TRBV28, the J gene TRBJ2-7; D remains ambiguous. The germline gives CDR1 MDHEN, CDR2 SYDVKM. Trimming shortened V by 2 bases and J by 6 bases, and 14 bases separated the two germline ends. CDR3 size: 14 residues. The chain's CDR3 is CASSLLAPSSEQYF. The CDR3, as DNA: TGTGCCAGCAGTTTACTGGCACCGAGTTCCGAGCAGTACTTC.

The chain couples TRBV30 to TRBJ1-1, with D maybe TRBD1 (5 bases). Trimming took off 3 bases at V and 6 bases at J, with 14 bases between the two ends. The V gene's germline CDR1 is GTSNPN and CDR2 SVGIG (reference sequence). The CDR3 spans 13 residues. The CDR3 spells CAWRRGEIPEAFF. The CDR3 DNA reads as TGTGCCTGGAGGCGAGGGGAAATCCCTGAAGCTTTCTTT.

The chain couples TRBV30 to TRBJ2-3, with 8 bases aligning to TRBD2. Looked up from germline, CDR1 is GTSNPN and CDR2 is SVGIG (reference sequence). The CDR3 has 15 residues. Trimming cost V 0 bases and J 2 bases; bases outside gene matches: 4. The CDR3 DNA sequence: TGTGCCTGGAGTGTGGGACTAGTGATCACAGATACGCAGTATTTT. The encoded protein is CAWSVGLVITDTQYF.

This clone was picked up a small number of times. J is TRBJ1-1 and V is TRBV9; TRBD1 is a possible D gene (6 bases). From germline, CDR1 is SGDLS and CDR2 YYNGEE. The CDR3 contains 15 residues. Trimming pared 2 bases from V and 0 bases from J, leaving 11 bases between. CDR3 residues: CASSVGGNLNTEAFF. The CDR3 region has the DNA TGTGCCAGCAGCGTTGGGGGCAACTTGAACACTGAAGCTTTCTTT.

With regard to this clone: One end of the junction is discordant with germline, which a read error may explain. J is TRBJ2-5 and V is TRBV7-2; D tentatively fits TRBD1 or TRBD2 (7 bases each). The germline V gene has CDR1 SGHTA and CDR2 FQGNSA. This CDR3 comprises 20 residues. The CDR3 sequence is CASSLAPLTGYEGGASVEDF. CDR3 nucleotide sequence: TGTGCCAGCAGCTTAGCCCCTTTGACAGGGTACGAGGGGGGGGCCTCTGTAGAGGACTTC.

This clone occurred a few times. The gene calls are TRBV6-5 and TRBJ1-5; D not certain. Germline V gene lookup returns CDR1 MNHEY and CDR2 SVGAGI. This CDR3 has 13 amino acids. The V end lost 5 bases, the J end lost 1 base, and 6 bases lay between the germline ends. The CDR3 DNA reads as TGTGCCAGCAGTCTCGGGAGCAATCAGCCCCAGCATTTT. Its translation: CASSLGSNQPQHF.

The chain couples TRBV2 to TRBJ2-2; D assignment may be TRBD1 or TRBD2 (5 bases each). CDR1 is SNHLY and CDR2 is FYNNEI in the germline V gene. CDR3 length: 17 residues. Deletions cut 4 bases from V and 3 bases from J, with 18 bases between. Here the CDR3 reads CASSATLRDPYTGELFF. CDR3 nucleotides: TGTGCCAGCAGTGCGACTCTCCGGGACCCCTACACCGGGGAGCTGTTTTTT.

V is TRBV4-3 and J is TRBJ1-4, with 8 positions matching TRBD1. V gave up 4 bases and J gave up 8 bases; unmatched junction bases: 12. The CDR3 contains 16 residues. Germline CDR1 is LGHNA and CDR2 is YSLEER. In nucleotides, the CDR3 is TGCGCCAGCAGCCCCAGTGCAGGGGGCTTTGAGGAAAAACTGTTTTTT. Translation: CASSPSAGGFEEKLFF.

The chain has TRBV19 and TRBJ1-2; D is perhaps TRBD1 (6 bases). From germline, CDR1 is LNHDA and CDR2 SQIVND (reference sequence). Trimming took 0 bases from V and 8 from J, leaving 13 bases between them. The CDR3 extends over 14 amino acids. CDR3 sequence: CASSIDLGTPGYTF. CDR3 nucleotide sequence: TGTGCCAGTAGTATAGATTTGGGGACACCAGGCTACACCTTC.

This chain links TRBV30 with TRBJ2-3, with D possibly TRBD1 on 6 matching bases. V shed 0 bases and J shed 2 bases, with 9 bases lying between them. The CDR3 covers 14 residues. The germline V gene encodes CDR1 GTSNPN and CDR2 SVGIG (reference sequence). CDR3 sequence: CAWSVGGPTDTQYF. CDR3 sequence (DNA): TGTGCCTGGAGTGTAGGGGGACCCACAGATACGCAGTATTTT.

The chain is built from TRBV4-3 and TRBJ1-1, with a possible D match to TRBD1 (5 bases). The CDR3 extends over 19 amino acids. Per germline, CDR1 LGHNA and CDR2 YSLEER. V was pared by 4 bases and J by 4 bases, with 28 bases between. This chain's CDR3 is CASSPEGGAGPAPSTEAFF. For the CDR3, the DNA is TGCGCCAGCAGCCCCGAGGGCGGGGCAGGCCCCGCGCCCAGCACTGAAGCTTTCTTT.

V is TRBV29-1 and J is TRBJ1-2; D is undetermined. CDR3 length: 14 amino acids. Germline V CDR1 and CDR2: SQVTM, ANQGSEA. Trimming removed 0 bases from V and 1 base from J, with 9 bases in between. The CDR3, as DNA: TGCAGCGTTGAAGATTCGGTACTTAACTATGGCTACACCTTC. Its protein is CSVEDSVLNYGYTF.

The chain couples TRBV29-1 to TRBJ2-2; no firm D call. The germline V and J ends were trimmed by 5 bases and 0 bases, with 7 bases remaining between them. The CDR3 is 13 amino acids. The V gene's germline CDR1 is SQVTM and CDR2 ANQGSEA. CDR3 loop: CSVSSPNTGELFF. CDR3 coding DNA: TGCAGCGTTTCTAGTCCGAACACCGGGGAGCTGTTTTTT.

V gene TRBV7-8 combines with J gene TRBJ2-5, with 8 bases fitting TRBD2. Germline CDR1 is SGHVS and CDR2 is FQNEAQ. CDR3 length: 13 residues. V trimming: 6 bases; J trimming: 5 bases; junction bases outside the gene matches: 5. The CDR3 protein is CASSGPGGETQYF. The CDR3 region has the DNA TGTGCCAGCAGTGGTCCGGGGGGGGAGACCCAGTACTTC. Using reference TRBV7-8 and TRBJ2-5 for the parts outside the CDR3, the full variable domain is GAGVSQSPRYKVAKRGQDVALRCDPISGHVSLFWYQQALGQGPEFLTYFQNEAQLDKSGLPSDRFFAERPEGSVSTLKIQRTQQEDSAVYLCASSGPGGETQYFGPGTRLLVL.

The chain employs TRBV5-4 and TRBJ2-1, with no clear D. Trimming cost V 1 base and J 0 bases, with 14 bases left between them. CDR3 length: 17 amino acids. Germline V gene data show CDR1 as SGHNT and CDR2 as YYREEE (reference sequence). The CDR3, as DNA: TGTGCCAGCAGCTTGTTTTTAACCCTAAGCTCCTACAATGAGCAGTTCTTC. As protein: CASSLFLTLSSYNEQFF.

The chain employs TRBV27 and TRBJ2-5; 7 nucleotides match TRBD2. The J call may not be correct, given that the DNA end is closer to TRBJ2-7. Germline CDR1 reads MNHEY; CDR2 reads SMNVEV (reference sequence). The CDR3 length is 14 residues. CDR3 sequence reads: CASSWGGTGYEQYF. The CDR3, as DNA: TGTGCCAGCAGCTGGGGGGGGACTGGCTACGAGCAGTACTTC.

This clone has a single count. The rearrangement uses TRBV5-1 and TRBJ1-1; D remains unclear. The V end was cut by 1 base, the J end by 4 bases, with 11 bases between. The CDR3 is 14 amino acids. CDR1 SGHRS and CDR2 YFSETQ come from the germline V gene. This chain's CDR3 is CASSLIGEGTEAFF. For the CDR3, the DNA is TGCGCCAGCAGCTTGATAGGCGAAGGCACTGAAGCTTTCTTT.

V gene TRBV19 combines with J gene TRBJ2-3, with unresolved D. The CDR3 is made up of 14 amino acids. Per the germline V gene, CDR1 is LNHDA and CDR2 is SQIVND (reference sequence). Trimming took 6 bases from V and 2 from J, leaving 12 bases between them. The CDR3 nucleotides are TGTGCCAGTAGCCCTCGGCCAGCCACAGATACGCAGTATTTT. It yields the protein CASSPRPATDTQYF.

The rearrangement uses TRBV4-1 and TRBJ2-5, with 8 bases lining up with TRBD1. CDR1 is MGHRA, CDR2 YSYEKL, per germline. J lost 3 bases, V lost 0 bases, and 3 bases had no gene match. The CDR3 extends over 15 amino acids. The CDR3 spells CASSQDDRGKETQYF. CDR3 DNA sequence: TGCGCCAGCAGCCAAGACGACAGGGGAAAAGAGACCCAGTACTTC.